The text below deals with one TCR beta chain. Its antigen target is currently unknown. There are no base qualities to consult, and no much larger clone falls within one base. Genomic DNA was extracted from sorted cells for sequencing of the TCRbeta CDR3 region. TCRbeta CDR3 regions were sequenced using the immunoSEQ Assay. Sourced from immuneACCESS, this table was stored by TCRdb with only in-frame sequences that have V and J called. A share of the clones is absent; for the studies checked, an unresolved V gene accounts for under half, and the remainder has no known explanation. A total of roughly 88,000 clones appear in this sample, about 89% of them only once. The ten largest clones represent about 4% of the sample. The trial excluded patients who had a history of autoimmune disease or who were on systemic immunosuppression. In every dose cohort, peripheral blood was drawn for TCR sequencing at baseline, cycle 4 day 1, and cycle 7 day 1. The samples were taken from a phase I, first-in-human, multicenter, open-label dose-escalation trial of ivuxolimab. The trial enrolled adults with locally advanced or metastatic head and neck squamous cell, hepatocellular, melanoma or renal cell carcinoma. Before TCR sequencing, CD4+ T cells and CD8+ T cells from peripheral blood were sorted into separate populations.

These data originate in a study of OX40 agonist ivuxolimab in advanced cancers. Context from the whole study: Ivuxolimab was an agonistic, fully human IgG2 monoclonal antibody directed against OX40 (CD134), a costimulatory receptor. Intravenous ivuxolimab was administered to patients every 2 weeks at six dose levels: 0.01, 0.1, 0.3, 1.5, 3 and 10 mg/kg. Of the roughly 50 dose-escalation patients, hepatocellular carcinoma was present in approximately 20, melanoma in around 15, renal cell carcinoma in 9 and head and neck cancer in 9. In the dose-escalation cohort, 75% to 90% of patients were male, and the mean age was 60 years with a range of roughly 20 to 80. Prior anti-PD-1, anti-PD-L1 or anti-CTLA-4 therapy was permitted, and 40% to 50% of dose-escalation patients had received checkpoint inhibitors. Partial responses occurred in three dose-escalation patients, of whom one had hepatocellular carcinoma and two had cutaneous melanoma. Peripheral TCRbeta sequencing aimed to test whether ivuxolimab altered TCR sequence diversity and caused clonal T-cell expansion. The monotherapy dose-escalation portion (N of about 50 patients) of the phase I ivuxolimab trial is reported in the paper.

Points the paper makes about the study in general: On average, CD8+ T cells showed more expanded clones than CD4+ T cells after ivuxolimab. At doses of 0.1 to 3.0 mg/kg, clonal expansion of both CD4+ and CD8+ blood T cells was observed from baseline to week 6. Low levels of normalized T-cell clonal expansion were also seen in some nonresponding patients. The antigen specificity of the clonally expanded peripheral T cells was not determined. In the 0.1-3.0 mg/kg groups, partial responders had among the lowest normalized peripheral clonal expansion, particularly in CD8+ T cells.

V trim: 4 bases; J trim: 4 bases; unmatched bases: 3. Taken from cysteine to phenylalanine, the CDR3 has 13 residues. Of all the DNA, just the CDR3 is kept, 39 bases in frame from base 1. The germline V gene yields KGHSH for CDR1 and LQKENI for CDR2. The origin of this receptor is an adult with an advanced solid tumor such as melanoma, head and neck, liver or kidney cancer. Here the chain combines TRBV18 and TRBJ2-5, with 7 central nucleotides matching TRBD1. Source: CD4+ or CD8+ T cells sorted from blood, taken in a trial of the OX40 agonist ivuxolimab. The DNA is TGTGCCAGCTCACAACAGGGGAGAGAGACCCAGTACTTC. The resulting protein is CASSQQGRETQYF.